This T cell receptor beta chain emerged from a study of T-cell reconstitution after alpha-beta-depleted transplantation in children. The study's findings and limits: There were some patients whose high TCRbeta diversity at day 60 came from surviving recipient T cells and thymic progenitors. Reported findings indicate that, about two months after transplant, alpha-beta T cells came from several hundred expanded clones, which were derived from non-depleted graft cells. The authors attributed T-cell counts and diversity one year after transplant mostly to newly produced T cells.

Regarding this clonotype: Its antigen is currently unknown.

Unique molecular identifiers were incorporated into the prepared TCRbeta library. TCRdb re-analysed the PCR reads in MiXCR, keeping a single row per CDR3 protein. The sample holds fewer than 400,000 distinct CDR3 sequences, approximately 23% seen once. The TCR was taken from a male patient younger than 18 who had a stem cell transplant for acute lymphoblastic leukemia, so the T cells may come from the graft donor. The material sequenced was PBMCs, mostly from graft donor cells, taken 180 days after TCRalphabeta/CD19-depleted stem cell transplant.

CDR3 nucleotides: TGCAGTGCTAGGAGCGGGAGGGCCGTAGATCTCAATGAGCAGTTCTTC. Amino acids: CSARSGRAVDLNEQFF. The gene calls are TRBV20-1 and TRBJ2-1, with TRBD2 matching over 10 bases. V lost 3 bases, J lost 6 bases, and 11 bases stayed unmatched. Looked up from germline, CDR1 is DFQATT and CDR2 is SNEGSKA (reference sequence). This CDR3 spans 16 amino acids.